Presented here are 15 T cell receptor beta chains from one specimen sequenced in a study of beta chain features in type 1 diabetes. The antigens of these receptors remain unknown. Points from the study as a whole: There was a moderate but significant shortening of TCRB CDR3s in all four CD4+ subsets of Type 1 diabetes patients.

Investigators reverse transcribed all isolated RNA, so they sequenced expressed TCRB transcripts. TCRdb keeps only in-frame clones here, not all; method: immunoSEQ multiplex PCR. Here the sample spans about 660,000 clones, more than 13% being singletons. What was sequenced was naive CD4+ T cells from blood. Receptors were obtained from a young man with type 1 diabetes.

This clone came up a few times. This sequence joins TRBV10-3 and TRBJ1-2, with D uncertain. The germline V and J ends were trimmed by 2 bases and 2 bases, with 6 bases remaining between them. CDR3 length: 13 amino acids. Germline assignment: CDR1 ENHRY and CDR2 SYGVKD. CDR3 sequence: CAISEIANYGYTF. CDR3 bases: TGTGCCATCAGTGAGATAGCAAACTATGGCTACACCTTC.

This sequence joins TRBV29-1 and TRBJ1-5, with D hard to call. The germline gives CDR1 SQVTM, CDR2 ANQGSEA. Trimming took 5 bases from V and 3 from J, leaving 14 bases between them. This CDR3 region has 14 residues. DNA for the CDR3: TGCAGCGTTAGAACGGCGGATCTCAATCAGCCCCAGCATTTT. Amino acid sequence: CSVRTADLNQPQHF.

CDR3 sequence reads: CASSNSRYEQYF. The CDR3 bases are TGTGCCAGTAGTAACTCCCGGTACGAGCAGTACTTC. The chain uses TRBV19 and TRBJ2-7, with D hard to call. Per the germline V gene, CDR1 is LNHDA and CDR2 is SQIVND (reference sequence). Deletions cut 4 bases from V and 4 bases from J, with 8 bases between. CDR3 length: 12 residues.

The gene calls are TRBV30 and TRBJ2-3; D is ambiguous. Trimming shortened V by 2 bases and J by 8 bases, and 8 bases separated the two germline ends. This CDR3 contains 11 residues. Germline V gene sequence: CDR1 GTSNPN, CDR2 SVGIG (reference sequence). CDR3 in amino acids: CAWSPRATQYF. The CDR3 DNA reads TGTGCCTGGAGTCCACGTGCTACGCAGTATTTT.

This clone came up a few times. V is TRBV6-5 and J is TRBJ2-5; D is undetermined. Germline V gives CDR1 MNHEY, CDR2 SVGAGI. V was clipped by 2 bases and J by 4 bases, with 8 bases between them. The CDR3 is made up of 13 amino acids. The CDR3 loop reads CASSYGVSETQYF. The CDR3 region has the DNA TGTGCCAGCAGTTACGGAGTATCAGAGACCCAGTACTTC.

A few counts support this clone. The chain carries TRBV29-1 and TRBJ2-4; the match to TRBD1 covers 10 bases. J gave up 2 bases and V 6 bases, and 10 bases lay outside the gene matches. The CDR3 extends over 16 amino acids. Looked up from germline, CDR1 is SQVTM and CDR2 is ANQGSEA. The CDR3 sequence: CSVSRQGAVSKNIQYF. The CDR3 nucleotides are TGCAGCGTAAGTCGACAGGGGGCAGTTTCCAAAAACATTCAGTACTTC.

The V call is TRBV19, the J call TRBJ1-1, with no clear D. The CDR3 contains 13 residues. V lost 6 bases and J lost 2, with 10 bases in between. Germline lookup yields CDR1 LNHDA and CDR2 SQIVND (reference sequence). CDR3 amino acids: CASRAVGNTEAFF. The CDR3 nucleotides read TGTGCCAGTAGAGCAGTTGGAAACACTGAAGCTTTCTTT.

CDR3 in amino acids: CAWSWQGGNQPQHF. CDR3 in DNA: TGTGCCTGGAGTTGGCAGGGAGGTAATCAGCCCCAGCATTTT. This chain joins TRBV30 and TRBJ1-5; D is possibly TRBD1 (5 bases). Looked up from germline, CDR1 is GTSNPN and CDR2 is SVGIG (reference sequence). The CDR3 length is 14 residues. Trimming removed 2 bases from V and 4 bases from J, with 12 bases in between.

This clone was picked up a small number of times. The chain recombines TRBV30 with TRBJ1-2; D is undetermined. V lost 4 bases, J lost 4 bases, and 10 bases lay in between. Germline CDR1 is GTSNPN and CDR2 is SVGIG (reference sequence). The CDR3 is 12 residues long. CDR3 in amino acids: CAWTTTGYGYTF. CDR3 coding DNA: TGTGCCTGGACAACCACGGGCTATGGCTACACCTTC. The variable domain in full, with the rest retrieved from reference TRBV30 and TRBJ1-2, is SQTIHQWPATLVQPVGSPLSLECTVEGTSNPNLYWYRQAAGRGLQLLFYSVGIGQISSEVPQNLSASRPQDRQFILSSKKLLLSDSGFYLCAWTTTGYGYTFGSGTRLTVV.

The chain employs TRBV6-5 and TRBJ1-1; D may be TRBD1 (6 bases). CDR1 is MNHEY and CDR2 is SVGAGI in the germline V gene. CDR3 size: 13 residues. V lost 6 bases and J 6 bases, leaving 14 bases between the germline ends. Written as DNA, the CDR3 is TGTGCCAGCAGGGTACCGGGGGGCCCTGAAGCTTTCTTT. This translates into CASRVPGGPEAFF.

This clone has just a few counts. The V call is TRBV30, the J call TRBJ1-6; TRBD1 is a possible D gene (5 bases). The length of the CDR3 is 15 residues. Germline values: CDR1 GTSNPN, CDR2 SVGIG (reference sequence). Trimming took off 0 bases at V and 3 bases at J, with 9 bases between the two ends. CDR3: CAWSVRGSYNSPLHF. Written as DNA, the CDR3 is TGTGCCTGGAGTGTACGGGGGAGCTATAATTCACCCCTCCACTTT.

CDR3: CASSPPAGLVTDTQYF. The CDR3 DNA follows: TGTGCCAGCTCACCACCGGCGGGACTAGTCACAGATACGCAGTATTTT. V gene TRBV18 combines with J gene TRBJ2-3, with 8 bases identical to TRBD2. The length of the CDR3 is 16 residues. V shed 0 bases, J shed 2 bases, and the junction held 4 bases outside the gene matches. Germline assignment: CDR1 KGHSH and CDR2 LQKENI.

In its sample, this clone was seen a few times. The rearrangement joins TRBV18 to TRBJ1-2, with TRBD1 identical over 9 bases. V was clipped by 4 bases and J by 4 bases; unmatched bases: 4. CDR3 size: 14 residues. CDR1 KGHSH and CDR2 LQKENI come from the germline V gene. CDR3 in DNA: TGTGCCAGCTCACATACAGGGGGCTCCTATGGCTACACCTTC. Translation gives CASSHTGGSYGYTF.

The V gene is TRBV7-9, the J gene TRBJ1-2; D gene unclear. This CDR3 is 12 amino acids long. Germline loops: CDR1 SEHNR, CDR2 FQNEAQ (reference sequence). Trimming shortened V by 6 bases and J by 8 bases, and 13 bases separated the two germline ends. The CDR3 loop is CASSYVSSGYTF. CDR3 nucleotides: TGTGCCAGCAGTTATGTCTCCAGCGGCTACACCTTC.

This clone was recorded a few times. Different DNA sequences within this sample yield the same CDR3. This chain uses TRBV30 with TRBJ2-5; D is ambiguous. V was trimmed by 0 bases and J by 5 bases, leaving 4 bases between them. The CDR3 contains 11 residues. Germline V gene lookup returns CDR1 GTSNPN and CDR2 SVGIG (reference sequence). CDR3 sequence reads: CAWSVPETQYF. DNA for the CDR3: TGTGCCTGGAGTGTACCGGAGACCCAGTACTTC.